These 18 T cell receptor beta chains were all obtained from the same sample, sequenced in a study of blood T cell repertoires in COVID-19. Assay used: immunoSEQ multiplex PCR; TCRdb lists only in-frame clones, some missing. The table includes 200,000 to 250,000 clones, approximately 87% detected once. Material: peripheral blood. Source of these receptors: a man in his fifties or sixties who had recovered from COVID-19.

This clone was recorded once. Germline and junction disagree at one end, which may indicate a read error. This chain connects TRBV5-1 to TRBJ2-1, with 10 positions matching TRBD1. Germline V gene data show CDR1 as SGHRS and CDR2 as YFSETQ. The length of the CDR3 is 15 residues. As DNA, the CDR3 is TGCGCTAGCAGCTTGGCCGGGACAGGGGTCAATGAGCAGTTCTTC. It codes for CASSLAGTGVNEQFF. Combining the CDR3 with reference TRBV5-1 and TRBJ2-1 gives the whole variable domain KAGVTQTPRYLIKTRGQQVTLSCSPISGHRSVSWYQQTPGQGLQFLFEYFSETQRNKGNFPGRFSGRQFSNSRSEMNVSTLELGDSALYLCASSLAGTGVNEQFFGPGTRLTVL.

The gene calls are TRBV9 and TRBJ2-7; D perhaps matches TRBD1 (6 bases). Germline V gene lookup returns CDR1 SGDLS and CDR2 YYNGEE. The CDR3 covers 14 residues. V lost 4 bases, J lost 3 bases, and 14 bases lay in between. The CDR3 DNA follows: TGTGCCAGCAGCCCTAGACAGGAGAGCTACGAGCAGTACTTC. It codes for CASSPRQESYEQYF.

The CDR3 loop is CASSLGSGRGSYEQYF. The CDR3, as DNA: TGTGCCAGCAGCTTAGGTAGCGGGAGAGGATCCTACGAGCAGTACTTC. V and J are TRBV11-2 and TRBJ2-7; 9 bases fit TRBD2. V was clipped by 1 base and J by 1 base; unmatched bases: 5. Germline-derived CDR1 and CDR2 are SGHAT and FQNNGV. The CDR3 is 16 residues long.

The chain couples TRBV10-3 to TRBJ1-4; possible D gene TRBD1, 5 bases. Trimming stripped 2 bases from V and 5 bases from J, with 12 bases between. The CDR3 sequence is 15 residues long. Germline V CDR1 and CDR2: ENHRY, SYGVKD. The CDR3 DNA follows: TGTGCCATCAGTGAGCAGGACATGGGGAATGAAAAACTGTTTTTT. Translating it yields CAISEQDMGNEKLFF.

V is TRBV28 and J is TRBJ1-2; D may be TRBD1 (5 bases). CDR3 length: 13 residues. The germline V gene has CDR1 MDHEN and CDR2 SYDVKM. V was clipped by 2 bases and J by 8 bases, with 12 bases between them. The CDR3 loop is CASSLDGGRGYTF. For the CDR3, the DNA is TGTGCCAGCAGTTTAGACGGGGGGAGAGGCTACACCTTC.

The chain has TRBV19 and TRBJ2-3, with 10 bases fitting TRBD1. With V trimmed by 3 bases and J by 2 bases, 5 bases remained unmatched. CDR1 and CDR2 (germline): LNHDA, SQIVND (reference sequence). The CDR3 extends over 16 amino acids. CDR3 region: CASSIFGTGATDTQYF. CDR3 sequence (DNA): TGTGCCAGTAGTATCTTCGGGACAGGGGCCACAGATACGCAGTATTTT.

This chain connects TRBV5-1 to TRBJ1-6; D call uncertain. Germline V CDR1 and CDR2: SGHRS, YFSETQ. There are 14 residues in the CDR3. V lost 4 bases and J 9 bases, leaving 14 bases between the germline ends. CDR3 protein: CASSPEELGSPLHF. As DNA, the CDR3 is TGCGCCAGCAGCCCCGAGGAGTTGGGTTCACCCCTCCACTTT.

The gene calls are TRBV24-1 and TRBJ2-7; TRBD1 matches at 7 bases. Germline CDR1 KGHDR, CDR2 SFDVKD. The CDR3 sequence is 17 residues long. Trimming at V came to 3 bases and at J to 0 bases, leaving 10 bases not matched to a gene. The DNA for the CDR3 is TGTGCCACCAGTGATCCCCGGACGGGACAGAGCTCCTACGAGCAGTACTTC. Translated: CATSDPRTGQSSYEQYF.

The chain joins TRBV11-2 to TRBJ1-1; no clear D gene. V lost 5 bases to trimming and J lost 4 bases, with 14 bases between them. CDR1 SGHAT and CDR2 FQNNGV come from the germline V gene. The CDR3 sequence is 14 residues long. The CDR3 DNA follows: TGTGCCAGCAGCCCCGAGGGCATCGGCACTGAAGCTTTCTTT. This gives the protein CASSPEGIGTEAFF.

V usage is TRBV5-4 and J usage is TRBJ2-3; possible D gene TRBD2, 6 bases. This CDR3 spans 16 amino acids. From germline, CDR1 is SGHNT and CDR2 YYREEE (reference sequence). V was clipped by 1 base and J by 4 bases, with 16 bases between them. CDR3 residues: CASSLSREPSPDTQYF. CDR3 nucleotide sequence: TGTGCCAGCAGCTTGAGTCGGGAGCCTTCTCCAGATACGCAGTATTTT.

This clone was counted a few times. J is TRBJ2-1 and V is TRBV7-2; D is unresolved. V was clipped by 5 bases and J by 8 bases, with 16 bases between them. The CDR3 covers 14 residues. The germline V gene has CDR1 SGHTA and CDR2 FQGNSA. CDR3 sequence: CASSPNYRFHEQFF. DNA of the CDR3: TGTGCCAGCAGCCCAAATTATCGGTTTCATGAGCAGTTCTTC.

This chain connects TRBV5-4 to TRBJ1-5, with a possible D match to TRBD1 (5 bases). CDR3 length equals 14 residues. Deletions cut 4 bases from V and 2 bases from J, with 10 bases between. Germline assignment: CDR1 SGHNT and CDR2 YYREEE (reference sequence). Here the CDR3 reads CASSPGGGNQPQHF. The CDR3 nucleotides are TGTGCCAGCAGCCCGGGAGGGGGCAATCAGCCCCAGCATTTT.

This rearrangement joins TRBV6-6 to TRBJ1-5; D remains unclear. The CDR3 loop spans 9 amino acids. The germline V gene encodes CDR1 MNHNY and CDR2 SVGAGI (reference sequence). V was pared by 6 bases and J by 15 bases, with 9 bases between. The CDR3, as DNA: TGTGCCAGCAGCCCCCCGTGGCATTTT. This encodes CASSPPWHF.

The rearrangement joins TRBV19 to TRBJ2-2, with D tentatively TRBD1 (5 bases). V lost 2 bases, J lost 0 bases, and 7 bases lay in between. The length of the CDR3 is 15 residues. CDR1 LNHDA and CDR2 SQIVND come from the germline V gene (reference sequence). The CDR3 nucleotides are TGTGCCAGTAGTATACAAGGGGCGAACACCGGGGAGCTGTTTTTT. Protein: CASSIQGANTGELFF.

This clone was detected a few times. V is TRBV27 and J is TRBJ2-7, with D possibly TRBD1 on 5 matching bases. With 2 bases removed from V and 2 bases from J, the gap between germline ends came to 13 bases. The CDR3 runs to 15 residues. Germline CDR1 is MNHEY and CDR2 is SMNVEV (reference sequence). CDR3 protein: CASSLAQGSTYEQYF. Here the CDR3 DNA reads TGTGCCAGCAGTTTAGCTCAGGGCTCAACCTACGAGCAGTACTTC.

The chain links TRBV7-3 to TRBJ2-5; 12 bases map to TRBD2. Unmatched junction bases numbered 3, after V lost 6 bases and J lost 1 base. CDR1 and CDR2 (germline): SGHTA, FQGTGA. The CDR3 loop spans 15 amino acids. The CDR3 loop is CASSSSGGAQETQYF. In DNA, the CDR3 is TGTGCCAGCAGTTCTAGCGGGGGGGCCCAAGAGACCCAGTACTTC.

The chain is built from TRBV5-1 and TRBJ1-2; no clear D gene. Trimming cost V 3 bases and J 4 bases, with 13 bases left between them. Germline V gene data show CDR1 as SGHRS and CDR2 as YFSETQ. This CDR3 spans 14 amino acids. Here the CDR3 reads CASSYGRFSYGYTF. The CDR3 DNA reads TGCGCCAGCAGCTACGGGAGATTTAGCTATGGCTACACCTTC.

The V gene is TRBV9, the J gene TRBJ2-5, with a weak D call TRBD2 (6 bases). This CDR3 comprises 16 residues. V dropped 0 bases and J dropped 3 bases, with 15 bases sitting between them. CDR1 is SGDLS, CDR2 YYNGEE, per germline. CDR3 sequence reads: CASSVGGGYPKETQYF. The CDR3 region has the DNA TGTGCCAGCAGCGTAGGTGGAGGGTACCCCAAAGAGACCCAGTACTTC.